The next 25 T cell receptor beta chains were all read from a single sample in a study of OX40 agonist ivuxolimab in advanced cancers. The library relied on the immunoSEQ multiplex PCR assay. TCRdb mirrors the immuneACCESS table, restricted to in-frame sequences. Some clones are absent from its copies; in checked studies, under half trace to an unresolved V gene, and the reason for the others is unknown. In this sample the table shows around 65,000 clones, more than 85% of which occur a single time. Jointly, the top ten make up approximately 11% of the sample. Sequencing was performed on CD4+ or CD8+ T cells sorted from blood, taken in a trial of the OX40 agonist ivuxolimab. The receptors derive from an adult with an advanced solid tumor such as melanoma, head and neck, liver or kidney cancer.

The chain recombines TRBV4-3 with TRBJ2-7; 7 positions agree with TRBD1. The V and J ends lost 1 base and 0 bases, in that order; junction bases with no gene match: 3. Germline CDR1 reads LGHNA; CDR2 reads YSLEER. CDR3 length: 15 residues. Written as DNA, the CDR3 is TGCGCCAGCAGCCAAGGACAGGGACCCTCCTACGAGCAGTACTTC. Protein sequence: CASSQGQGPSYEQYF.

CDR3 bases: TGTGCCAGTAGTTGGGTAGCGGGAGGGTGGAACAATGAGCAGTTCTTC. This sequence encodes CASSWVAGGWNNEQFF. The gene calls are TRBV19 and TRBJ2-1; 11 nucleotides agree with TRBD2. Germline loops: CDR1 LNHDA, CDR2 SQIVND (reference sequence). With 5 bases clipped from V and 5 bases from J, the junction kept 8 bases outside the gene matches. This CDR3 is built from 16 residues. Full variable domain (remainder filled in from reference TRBV19 and TRBJ2-1): DGGITQSPKYLFRKEGQNVTLSCEQNLNHDAMYWYRQDPGQGLRLIYYSQIVNDFQKGDIAEGYSVSREKKESFPLTVTSAQKNPTAFYLCASSWVAGGWNNEQFFGPGTRLTVL.

The chain employs TRBV27 and TRBJ2-5, with 9 bases aligning to TRBD1. Trimming took 2 bases from V and 7 from J; bases not matched to a gene: 11. The CDR3 extends over 16 amino acids. Germline V CDR1 and CDR2: MNHEY, SMNVEV (reference sequence). In nucleotides, the CDR3 is TGTGCCAGCAGTTTAAGTGGACAGGGGCCCTTTGGGACCCAGTACTTC. Its translation: CASSLSGQGPFGTQYF.

This clone rates as large. The CDR3 reads CASSLQGVTGELFF. The CDR3 bases are TGTGCCAGCAGTTTACAGGGGGTCACCGGGGAGCTGTTTTTT. The V call is TRBV28, the J call TRBJ2-2, with 7 bases aligning to TRBD1. V gave up 2 bases and J gave up 4 bases; unmatched junction bases: 1. CDR1 is MDHEN and CDR2 is SYDVKM in the germline V gene. The CDR3 consists of 14 residues.

The V and J genes are TRBV19 and TRBJ2-1; D call uncertain. V lost 3 bases to trimming and J lost 2 bases, with 11 bases between them. This CDR3 spans 15 amino acids. Germline V gives CDR1 LNHDA, CDR2 SQIVND (reference sequence). The CDR3 nucleotides read TGTGCCAGTAGTATTGGCGTGCCAGCCTACAATGAGCAGTTCTTC. Protein sequence: CASSIGVPAYNEQFF.

The sample holds one count of this clone. The chain carries TRBV7-9 and TRBJ2-1, with D unclear. There are 15 residues in the CDR3. With 1 base removed from V and 0 bases from J, the gap between germline ends came to 7 bases. Germline values: CDR1 SEHNR, CDR2 FQNEAQ (reference sequence). The CDR3 protein is CASSLDWRSYNEQFF. CDR3 DNA sequence: TGTGCCAGCAGCTTAGACTGGCGCTCCTACAATGAGCAGTTCTTC.

This sequence joins TRBV6-5 and TRBJ1-2; a weak D match, TRBD1 (6 bases). V was cut by 2 bases and J by 8 bases, with 15 bases left in between. CDR1 MNHEY and CDR2 SVGAGI come from the germline V gene. This CDR3 contains 14 residues. CDR3 DNA sequence: TGTGCCAGCAGTTACCAGGGGCCGCTATCGGGCTACACCTTC. Encoded protein: CASSYQGPLSGYTF.

V and J are TRBV6-1 and TRBJ2-1; TRBD2 matches at 11 bases. J lost 4 bases, V lost 9 bases, and 8 bases had no gene match. The CDR3 runs 15 residues. The germline V gene has CDR1 MNHNS and CDR2 SASEGT. The CDR3 coding sequence is TGTGCCAGTACCACCGGGACTAGCGGTTACAATGAGCAGTTCTTC. Residues: CASTTGTSGYNEQFF.

The chain employs TRBV11-3 and TRBJ2-1; 10 positions agree with TRBD2. This CDR3 comprises 19 residues. With V trimmed by 1 base and J by 4 bases, 13 bases remained unmatched. CDR1 and CDR2 from the germline V gene are SGHNT and YENEEA. The CDR3 spells CASSLAVLAGPGGYNEQFF. CDR3 DNA: TGTGCCAGCAGCTTAGCTGTACTAGCGGGGCCTGGCGGGTACAATGAGCAGTTCTTC. The whole variable domain, filled in from reference TRBV11-3 and TRBJ2-1, reads EAGVVQSPRYKIIEKKQPVAFWCNPISGHNTLYWYLQNLGQGPELLIRYENEEAVDDSQLPKDRFSAERLKGVDSTLKIQPAELGDSAVYLCASSLAVLAGPGGYNEQFFGPGTRLTVL.

The chain couples TRBV5-4 to TRBJ1-1, with D uncertain. V was shortened by 4 bases and J by 6 bases, with 13 bases between the two germline ends. This CDR3 comprises 13 residues. The germline CDR1 and CDR2 sequences are SGHNT and YYREEE (reference sequence). In nucleotides, the CDR3 is TGTGCCAGCAGCGATGGAGGGTTACCTGAAGCTTTCTTT. This translates into CASSDGGLPEAFF.

This rearrangement joins TRBV5-1 to TRBJ2-1; D not resolved. The germline V gene encodes CDR1 SGHRS and CDR2 YFSETQ. V was pared by 0 bases and J by 1 base, with 20 bases between. The CDR3 runs 19 residues. The CDR3 is CASSLAADMLRPSYNEQFF. The DNA for the CDR3 is TGCGCCAGCAGCTTGGCCGCAGACATGCTGCGCCCATCCTACAATGAGCAGTTCTTC. Based on the CDR3 plus reference TRBV5-1 and TRBJ2-1, the full variable domain is KAGVTQTPRYLIKTRGQQVTLSCSPISGHRSVSWYQQTPGQGLQFLFEYFSETQRNKGNFPGRFSGRQFSNSRSEMNVSTLELGDSALYLCASSLAADMLRPSYNEQFFGPGTRLTVL.

The chain combines TRBV28 with TRBJ2-7; 8 positions agree with TRBD2. The J segment lost 6 bases and the V segment lost 1 base, leaving 14 bases of the junction unmatched. Germline CDR1 MDHEN, CDR2 SYDVKM. The CDR3 is made up of 17 amino acids. DNA of the CDR3: TGTGCCAGCAGTTTATTTCCATCGGGAGGGCCGGGTAGCGAGCAGTACTTC. It yields the protein CASSLFPSGGPGSEQYF.

V and J are TRBV7-9 and TRBJ2-3, with 8 positions matching TRBD2. CDR1 is SEHNR, CDR2 FQNEAQ, per germline (reference sequence). This CDR3 comprises 15 residues. V shed 5 bases and J 4 bases; nucleotides not matched to a gene: 8. The CDR3 DNA follows: TGTGCCAGCAGCGACGGGAGGGGTGGTGCAGATACGCAGTATTTT. Residues: CASSDGRGGADTQYF.

V and J are TRBV7-2 and TRBJ2-2; D not certain. The germline V gene encodes CDR1 SGHTA and CDR2 FQGNSA. The CDR3 consists of 15 residues. V was clipped by 2 bases and J by 6 bases, with 13 bases between them. The CDR3 sequence is CASSLMDLVAGELFF. As DNA, the CDR3 is TGTGCCAGCAGCTTAATGGATTTAGTCGCCGGGGAGCTGTTTTTT.

CDR3 sequence (DNA): TGTGCCATCAGTGAGCTCGCGGGGGGTGGAGAGACCCAGTACTTC. Protein: CAISELAGGGETQYF. The genes are TRBV10-3 and TRBJ2-5, with 8 bases identical to TRBD2. Germline-derived CDR1 and CDR2 are ENHRY and SYGVKD. This CDR3 has 15 residues. J was trimmed by 4 bases and V by 2 bases; bases with no gene match: 6.

The gene calls are TRBV5-4 and TRBJ2-3; 12 bases are a match to TRBD2. The J segment lost 2 bases and the V segment lost 0 bases, leaving 10 bases of the junction unmatched. In germline, CDR1 is SGHNT, CDR2 YYREEE (reference sequence). The CDR3 loop spans 19 amino acids. CDR3 DNA: TGTGCCAGCAGCTTGGTAGGGCTCGGACTAGCGGGAAACACAGATACGCAGTATTTT. Protein: CASSLVGLGLAGNTDTQYF.

This chain uses TRBV5-6 with TRBJ1-1; no clear D gene. V shed 1 base and J shed 4 bases, with 11 bases lying between them. The CDR3 runs to 14 residues. Germline assignment: CDR1 SGHDT and CDR2 YYEEEE. The CDR3 region has the DNA TGTGCCAGCAGCTTGAAGTTGAGGAGCACTGAAGCTTTCTTT. Translation gives CASSLKLRSTEAFF.

Here the CDR3 reads CASSLSPGGPREQFF. The CDR3 region has the DNA TGTGCCAGCAGCTTAAGCCCGGGAGGGCCGCGGGAGCAGTTCTTC. V usage is TRBV7-8 and J usage is TRBJ2-1; TRBD2 matches at 8 bases. This CDR3 has 15 residues. With 2 bases clipped from V and 10 bases from J, the junction kept 10 bases outside the gene matches. Germline V lookup: CDR1 SGHVS, CDR2 FQNEAQ.

The chain joins TRBV19 to TRBJ2-6, with D perhaps assigned TRBD1 or TRBD2 (5 bases each). The V end lost 7 bases, the J end lost 2 bases, and 15 bases lay between the germline ends. This CDR3 contains 16 residues. In germline, CDR1 is LNHDA, CDR2 SQIVND (reference sequence). The DNA of the CDR3 is TGTGCCAGTACTGACCTTATGGGGGCTGGGGCCAACGTCCTGACTTTC. Its translation: CASTDLMGAGANVLTF.

The chain joins TRBV9 to TRBJ2-7; 11 positions match TRBD2. Germline V CDR1 and CDR2: SGDLS, YYNGEE. The CDR3 has 15 amino acids. Germline trimming cut 0 bases from V and 6 bases from J; bases unmatched to any gene: 5. CDR3 coding DNA: TGTGCCAGCAGCGTAGGTAGCGGGAGGGCTGGCGAGCAGTACTTC. This encodes CASSVGSGRAGEQYF.

The chain recombines TRBV6-5 with TRBJ1-2; perhaps TRBD1 as D (6 bases). V was shortened by 2 bases and J by 3 bases, with 13 bases between the two germline ends. Germline V gene lookup returns CDR1 MNHEY and CDR2 SVGAGI. This CDR3 is 15 amino acids long. CDR3 DNA: TGTGCCAGCAGTTACCGGCGGACAGCTGACTATGGCTACACCTTC. Translating gives CASSYRRTADYGYTF.

The chain is built from TRBV9 and TRBJ1-4, with 8 bases aligning to TRBD1. Germline V gene data show CDR1 as SGDLS and CDR2 as YYNGEE. J was trimmed by 8 bases and V by 0 bases; bases with no gene match: 3. The length of the CDR3 is 14 residues. CDR3 in amino acids: CASSVGQGSEKLFF. CDR3 in DNA: TGTGCCAGCAGCGTAGGACAGGGGAGCGAAAAACTGTTTTTT.

This sequence joins TRBV5-4 and TRBJ2-5; D not resolved. Germline V gene data show CDR1 as SGHNT and CDR2 as YYREEE (reference sequence). V lost 4 bases and J 2 bases, leaving 15 bases between the germline ends. The CDR3 length is 15 residues. The CDR3 is CASSPVPGNQETQYF. CDR3 nucleotide sequence: TGTGCCAGCAGCCCGGTCCCGGGTAATCAAGAGACCCAGTACTTC.

This clone came up once. The J gene is TRBJ2-3, the V gene TRBV5-4; 7 bases are a match to TRBD1. Germline values: CDR1 SGHNT, CDR2 YYREEE (reference sequence). V lost 1 base, J lost 0 bases, and 2 bases stayed unmatched. The CDR3 has 15 amino acids. CDR3 amino acids: CASSLRGRSTDTQYF. The CDR3 nucleotides are TGTGCCAGCAGCTTGAGGGGGCGGAGCACAGATACGCAGTATTTT.

This chain uses TRBV11-2 with TRBJ2-5, with D tentatively TRBD1 (8 bases). This CDR3 contains 17 residues. The germline V gene has CDR1 SGHAT and CDR2 FQNNGV. The germline V and J ends were trimmed by 1 base and 5 bases, with 20 bases remaining between them. CDR3 residues: CASSLGTGRGRRETQYF. In nucleotides, the CDR3 is TGTGCCAGCAGCTTAGGGACAGGGAGGGGGCGAAGGGAGACCCAGTACTTC. Variable domain in full (rest from reference TRBV11-2 and TRBJ2-5): EAGVAQSPRYKIIEKRQSVAFWCNPISGHATLYWYQQILGQGPKLLIQFQNNGVVDDSQLPKDRFSAERLKGVDSTLKIQPAKLEDSAVYLCASSLGTGRGRRETQYFGPGTRLLVL.